These T cell receptor beta chains were read from a single sample in a study of persistence of HIV-infected CD4 T cells. The assay was immunoSEQ multiplex PCR, and TCRdb's table has in-frame clones only and misses some. In the table there are about 40,000 clones, around 78% of which are singletons. Antigens of these TCRs are unknown. The specimen comprised CD4+ T cells sorted from PBMCs after roughly 18-hour stimulation, sampled from a patient who received antiretroviral therapy. Source of these receptors: an adult man with HIV who was CMV-seropositive. The CDR3 runs from the conserved cysteine through the conserved F or W. The order of the fields is J gene, clone size, V gene, D gene, CDR3 protein, CDR3 DNA. The D gene is left open where the match is weak. The listing skips clone size in some rows; elsewhere it reads once, few, many or a size class.

TRBJ2-3,.,TRBV12-3/TRBV12-4,.,CASSFDPDTQYF,TGTGCCAGCAGTTTCGACCCAGATACGCAGTATTTT
TRBJ1-5,.,TRBV5-6,.,CASSLAPQGGQPQHF,TGTGCCAGCAGCTTGGCCCCCCAGGGTGGGCAGCCCCAGCATTTT
TRBJ2-2,.,TRBV4-2,.,CASSQDLVRGVGELFF,TGTGCCAGCAGCCAAGATCTAGTGCGGGGAGTGGGGGAGCTGTTTTTT
TRBJ1-3,.,TRBV6-5,TRBD1,CASRDRETGNTIYF,TGTGCCAGCAGGGACAGGGAGACTGGAAACACCATATATTTT
TRBJ2-7,.,TRBV7-2,.,CASRQGGSSYEQYF,TGTGCCAGCAGACAAGGGGGAAGCTCCTACGAGCAGTACTTC
TRBJ2-5,.,TRBV6-1,.,CASSEGRTWGTQYF,TGTGCCAGCAGTGAAGGCCGGACATGGGGGACCCAGTACTTC
TRBJ1-2,.,TRBV6-2/TRBV6-3,TRBD1,CASSYERQGPGYTF,TGTGCCAGCAGTTACGAGCGACAGGGTCCTGGCTACACCTTC
TRBJ2-3,.,TRBV7-9,.,CASSSRISLDTQYF,TGTGCCAGCAGCTCCCGCATCTCTTTGGATACGCAGTATTTT
TRBJ1-2,.,TRBV7-8,.,CASSLSSGRYGYTF,TGTGCCAGCAGCTTAAGCTCCGGGAGATATGGCTACACCTTC
TRBJ2-7,.,TRBV5-1,TRBD2,CASSPSSGSVYEQYF,TGCGCCAGCAGCCCCTCTAGCGGGAGTGTATACGAGCAGTACTTC
TRBJ1-1,.,TRBV10-3,.,CAISDPGQSRTFF,TGTGCCATCAGTGACCCTGGACAGTCTAGGACTTTCTTT
TRBJ1-2,once,TRBV6-5,.,CASRQGYDLYGYTF,TGTGCCAGCAGACAGGGATACGATTTATATGGCTACACCTTC
TRBJ2-3,.,TRBV3-1/TRBV3-2,TRBD2,CASSQEGGLADTQYF,TGTGCCAGCAGCCAAGAAGGGGGACTAGCAGATACGCAGTATTTT
TRBJ2-3,.,TRBV10-3,TRBD2,CAISERGGSTDTQYF,TGTGCCATCAGTGAGCGGGGGGGAAGCACAGATACGCAGTATTTT
TRBJ2-2,few,TRBV30,TRBD2,CARTSGSPGELFF,TGTGCCCGGACTAGCGGGAGTCCCGGGGAGCTGTTTTTT
TRBJ2-7,.,TRBV9,.,CASSVAPGDGGFYEQYF,TGTGCCAGCAGCGTAGCCCCTGGTGACGGGGGTTTCTACGAGCAGTACTTC
TRBJ2-1,.,TRBV29-1,TRBD2,CSVARTSGSSEQFF,TGCAGCGTTGCCCGGACTAGCGGGAGTTCCGAGCAGTTCTTC
TRBJ1-2,.,TRBV9,.,CASSDNYGYTF,TGTGCCAGCAGCGACAACTATGGCTACACCTTC
TRBJ1-1,.,TRBV6-5,.,CASRKSGVNTEAFF,TGTGCCAGCAGAAAATCGGGGGTGAACACTGAAGCTTTCTTT
TRBJ2-5,once,TRBV10-3,.,CAISEQETQYF,TGTGCCATCAGTGAGCAGGAGACCCAGTACTTC
TRBJ1-2,once,TRBV6-5,.,CASSYGKGYTF,TGTGCCAGCAGTTACGGGAAAGGCTACACCTTC
TRBJ1-2,.,TRBV5-4,TRBD1,CASSLVDRGYGYTF,TGTGCCAGCAGCCTAGTGGACAGGGGCTATGGCTACACCTTC
TRBJ1-1,.,TRBV19,.,CASSTLSAGPGGAFF,TGTGCCAGTAGTACCCTTTCCGCAGGGCCCGGAGGAGCTTTCTTT
TRBJ2-2,.,TRBV6-5,TRBD1,CASSYLWDRYTGELFF,TGTGCCAGCAGTTACCTGTGGGACAGATACACCGGGGAGCTGTTTTTT
TRBJ1-1,.,TRBV7-2,.,CASRSAKNTEAFF,TGTGCCAGCAGGTCAGCCAAGAACACTGAAGCTTTCTTT
TRBJ1-2,.,TRBV3-1/TRBV3-2,.,CASSQPRSYGYTF,TGTGCCAGCAGCCAACCCAGGAGCTATGGCTACACCTTC
TRBJ2-3,.,TRBV5-4,.,CASSFGGMSTDTQYF,TGTGCCAGCAGCTTCGGCGGGATGAGCACAGATACGCAGTATTTT
TRBJ2-5,.,TRBV10-3,.,CAISESTPGAQQAQYF,TGTGCCATCAGTGAGTCGACCCCAGGGGCACAGCAGGCCCAGTACTTC
TRBJ2-2,.,TRBV7-6,TRBD1,CASSLNRDRLTGELFF,TGTGCCAGCAGCTTGAACCGGGACAGACTCACCGGGGAGCTGTTTTTT
TRBJ2-1,.,TRBV7-9,TRBD1,CASRSGQSYNEQFF,TGTGCCAGCAGGTCGGGACAGTCGTACAATGAGCAGTTCTTC
TRBJ2-3,.,TRBV19,TRBD1,CASTWTGSMDTQYF,TGTGCCAGTACCTGGACAGGGAGTATGGATACGCAGTATTTT
TRBJ2-3,.,TRBV7-3,TRBD2,CASSLITSGGTDTQYF,TGTGCCAGCAGCCTCATTACTAGCGGGGGCACAGATACGCAGTATTTT
TRBJ2-1,.,TRBV3-1/TRBV3-2,.,CASSQDSTTFSYNEQFF,TGTGCCAGCAGCCAAGACAGTACTACCTTCTCCTACAATGAGCAGTTCTTC
TRBJ1-1,.,TRBV5-6,.,CASSFGTGTEAFF,TGTGCCAGCAGCTTCGGTACGGGGACTGAAGCTTTCTTT
TRBJ2-7,.,TRBV6-5,.,CASSSSGRTQTPEQYF,TGTGCCAGCAGTTCCTCCGGTCGGACCCAAACACCCGAGCAGTACTTC
TRBJ1-1,medium-sized,TRBV6-5,.,CASNRGTFQTEAFF,TGTGCCAGCAATAGAGGGACATTCCAAACTGAAGCTTTCTTT
TRBJ2-5,few,TRBV7-2,.,CASSLFVYQETQYF,TGTGCCAGCAGCTTATTTGTGTACCAAGAGACCCAGTACTTC
TRBJ1-5,.,TRBV27,TRBD1,CASSLRVGQGEAQHF,TGTGCCAGCAGTTTAAGGGTCGGACAGGGAGAGGCCCAGCATTTT
TRBJ2-7,.,TRBV7-6,TRBD1,CASSPTGVTYEQYF,TGTGCCAGCAGCCCGACAGGGGTAACCTACGAGCAGTACTTC
TRBJ2-5,.,TRBV14,.,CASSFPAETQYF,TGTGCCAGCAGCTTCCCGGCGGAGACCCAGTACTTC
TRBJ2-5,.,TRBV7-3,TRBD2,CASSAQGSGGTQYF,TGTGCCAGCAGCGCCCAGGGATCGGGGGGGACCCAGTACTTC
TRBJ2-7,.,TRBV28,.,CASSSPTSRENYEQYF,TGTGCCAGCAGTTCCCCGACTAGTCGGGAGAACTACGAGCAGTACTTC
TRBJ1-4,.,TRBV18,.,CASSPNPGGVGEKLFF,TGTGCCAGCTCACCGAACCCCGGGGGGGTAGGAGAAAAACTGTTTTTT
TRBJ2-7,.,TRBV3-1/TRBV3-2,.,CASSQRVTHEQYF,TGTGCCAGCAGCCAGCGGGTCACCCACGAGCAGTACTTC
TRBJ2-7,.,TRBV11-2,.,CASSPYNWGEQYF,TGTGCCAGCAGCCCATACAATTGGGGTGAGCAGTACTTC
TRBJ1-1,.,TRBV30,.,CAWGGLNTEAFF,TGTGCCTGGGGGGGTCTGAACACTGAAGCTTTCTTT
TRBJ2-5,.,TRBV7-8,TRBD2,CASSPRTSGRAGQETQYF,TGTGCCAGCAGCCCAAGGACTAGCGGGAGGGCCGGGCAAGAGACCCAGTACTTC
TRBJ1-6,.,TRBV7-9,.,CASSPPFFGGNSPLHF,TGTGCCAGCAGCCCACCCTTCTTCGGGGGTAATTCACCCCTCCACTTT
TRBJ1-3,few,TRBV5-1,.,CASSRTGATSGNTIYF,TGCGCCAGCAGTCGTACAGGCGCAACCTCTGGAAACACCATATATTTT
TRBJ2-1,.,TRBV4-1,.,CASSQERTNSYNEQFF,TGCGCCAGCAGCCAAGAAAGGACAAATTCTTACAATGAGCAGTTCTTC
TRBJ2-1,.,TRBV7-3,TRBD2,CASSLTLAGNNEQFF,TGTGCCAGCAGCTTGACCCTAGCGGGAAACAATGAGCAGTTCTTC
TRBJ2-3,.,TRBV29-1,.,CSGTAGTGQYF,TGCAGCGGGACAGCCGGGACCGGGCAATATTTT
TRBJ2-3,.,TRBV29-1,.,CSVGKDSTDTQYF,TGCAGCGTGGGGAAGGATAGCACAGATACGCAGTATTTT
TRBJ1-6,.,TRBV6-5,.,CASSYSGGSYNSPLHF,TGTGCCAGCAGTTACTCGGGGGGATCCTATAATTCACCCCTCCACTTT